A single sample gave rise to the 22 T cell receptor beta chains below, sequenced in a study of T cells in Graves' hyperthyroidism and ophthalmopathy. Amplified regions were TCR beta CDR3 sequences from RNA transcripts. HTBI primers were the set used in a first-round RT-PCR of the TCR CDR3. Via MiXCR, TCRdb re-called the multiplex PCR reads, giving one row per CDR3 protein. The profile shows some 500,000 distinct CDR3 sequences, approximately 15% of them singletons. Source material: blood. The receptors derive from a woman aged 18-29 years with Graves' hyperthyroidism.

The CDR3 DNA sequence: TGTGCCAGCAGCGTAAGTGGCGGGACAGATAGCACAGATACGCAGTATTTT. The encoded protein is CASSVSGGTDSTDTQYF. V is TRBV9 and J is TRBJ2-3; TRBD1 might be the D (7 bases). The V gene's germline CDR1 is SGDLS and CDR2 YYNGEE. The length of the CDR3 is 17 residues. Trimming removed 1 base from V and 0 bases from J, with 15 bases in between.

The rearrangement uses TRBV4-1 and TRBJ2-1, with D possibly being TRBD2 (5 bases). The CDR3 has 19 amino acids. Germline CDR1 is MGHRA and CDR2 is YSYEKL. V lost 0 bases to trimming and J lost 5 bases, with 23 bases between them. In DNA form, the CDR3 reads TGCGCCAGCAGCCAAGAAAAGGCTAGATCGGGATTGGGAGACAATGAGCAGTTCTTC. Translation gives CASSQEKARSGLGDNEQFF.

This clonotype was counted many times. The gene calls are TRBV11-1 and TRBJ2-7; 12 bases agree with TRBD2. The CDR3 is 15 residues long. With V trimmed by 0 bases and J by 7 bases, 4 bases remained unmatched. CDR1 and CDR2 (germline): SGHAT, FQDESV (reference sequence). The chain's CDR3 is CASSLAPGLAGEQYF. In DNA, the CDR3 is TGTGCCAGCAGCTTAGCCCCCGGACTAGCGGGAGAGCAGTACTTC.

J is TRBJ2-3 and V is TRBV7-8; TRBD2 matches 11 bases. The CDR3 length is 17 residues. Germline CDR1 reads SGHVS; CDR2 reads FQNEAQ. With 5 bases clipped from V and 4 bases from J, the junction kept 11 bases outside the gene matches. CDR3 in DNA: TGTGCCAGCAGCCCCTATAGCGGGAGGGCCGGGGCAGATACGCAGTATTTT. Translation: CASSPYSGRAGADTQYF.

There are many counts of this clonotype. The chain combines TRBV6-1 with TRBJ2-7; D might be TRBD2 (5 bases). Between the trimmed V and J ends, which lost 1 base and 0 bases, there was a span of 13 bases. The CDR3 loop spans 16 amino acids. CDR1 and CDR2 from the germline V gene are MNHNS and SASEGT. The CDR3 DNA is TGTGCCAGCAGTGAAGTAGGTCGGGGAACCTCCTACGAGCAGTACGTC. Translating gives CASSEVGRGTSYEQYV.

The chain joins TRBV20-1 to TRBJ2-1; 10 bases line up with TRBD2. Trimming cost V 5 bases and J 1 base; bases outside gene matches: 5. Germline V gene lookup returns CDR1 DFQATT and CDR2 SNEGSKA (reference sequence). The CDR3 spans 15 residues. CDR3 amino acids: CSAPSGRGSYNEQFF. The CDR3 DNA follows: TGCAGTGCTCCTAGCGGGAGAGGGTCCTACAATGAGCAGTTCTTC.

In this sample, this clonotype turned up many times. A junction boundary mismatches the germline segment, possibly from a read error. This chain links TRBV4-1 with TRBJ2-7, with 10 positions matching TRBD1. CDR3 length: 14 residues. CDR1 and CDR2 from the germline V gene are MGHRA and YSYEKL. This CDR3 reads CASSQGQGAYEQYF. The CDR3 region has the DNA TGTGCCAGCAGCCAAGGACAGGGGGCCTACGAGCAGTACTTC.

This clonotype was recorded at least ten times. This chain joins TRBV19 and TRBJ2-5; the D gene is possibly TRBD2 (7 bases). The CDR3 totals 14 residues. The germline CDR1 and CDR2 sequences are LNHDA and SQIVND (reference sequence). Deletions cut 7 bases from V and 3 bases from J, with 15 bases between. CDR3 nucleotides: TGTGCCAGTACCCGTCAAGGGGGGGAAGAGACCCAGTACTTC. This encodes CASTRQGGEETQYF.

This clonotype has at least ten counts. Here the CDR3 reads CASSLDSPSTDTQYF. The CDR3 DNA reads as TGTGCCAGCAGCTTAGACAGCCCATCCACAGATACGCAGTATTTT. The rearrangement joins TRBV7-9 to TRBJ2-3; D is uncertain. Trimming pared 1 base from V and 2 bases from J, leaving 10 bases between. CDR1 is SEHNR, CDR2 FQNEAQ, per germline (reference sequence). The CDR3 is 15 residues long.

This clonotype was observed many times. This chain joins TRBV29-1 and TRBJ1-1, with D perhaps matching TRBD1 (6 bases). CDR3 length: 13 residues. V dropped 5 bases and J dropped 4 bases, with 14 bases sitting between them. Germline V gene data show CDR1 as SQVTM and CDR2 as ANQGSEA. The CDR3 is CSVSGALGTEAFF. The CDR3 bases are TGCAGCGTTTCAGGGGCTTTGGGCACTGAAGCTTTCTTT. Together with reference TRBV29-1 and TRBJ1-1, the CDR3 gives the full variable domain: SAVISQKPSRDICQRGTSLTIQCQVDSQVTMMFWYRQQPGQSLTLIATANQGSEATYESGFVIDKFPISRPNLTFSTLTVSNMSPEDSSIYLCSVSGALGTEAFFGQGTRLTVV.

This clonotype was detected ten times or more. The chain couples TRBV5-5 to TRBJ1-4, with no clear D. The CDR3 has 15 residues. V was shortened by 0 bases and J by 2 bases, with 8 bases between the two germline ends. From germline, CDR1 is SGHKS and CDR2 YYEKEE (reference sequence). The CDR3 coding sequence is TGTGCCAGCAGCTTGGCCGGACTTACTAATGAAAAACTGTTTTTT. Amino acid sequence: CASSLAGLTNEKLFF.

This clonotype was observed at least ten times. This chain joins TRBV30 and TRBJ2-3; D call uncertain. The germline V gene encodes CDR1 GTSNPN and CDR2 SVGIG (reference sequence). V was pared by 3 bases and J by 8 bases, with 9 bases between. The CDR3 consists of 11 residues. The CDR3 here is CAWRLSFTQYF. DNA for the CDR3: TGTGCCTGGAGGCTGAGCTTTACGCAGTATTTT. Complete variable domain (other parts from reference TRBV30 and TRBJ2-3): SQTIHQWPATLVQPVGSPLSLECTVEGTSNPNLYWYRQAAGRGLQLLFYSVGIGQISSEVPQNLSASRPQDRQFILSSKKLLLSDSGFYLCAWRLSFTQYFGPGTRLTVL.

This clonotype was detected many times. The rearrangement joins TRBV19 to TRBJ2-3, with TRBD1 identical over 10 bases. The CDR3 is made up of 17 amino acids. The trim removed 2 bases at V and 3 bases at J, leaving 8 bases unmatched. Germline CDR1 is LNHDA and CDR2 is SQIVND (reference sequence). This CDR3 reads CASSIRAGTGETDTQYF. Written as DNA, the CDR3 is TGTGCCAGTAGTATAAGGGCCGGGACAGGGGAGACAGATACGCAGTATTTT.

This clonotype was recorded many times. The chain joins TRBV19 to TRBJ2-5, with 7 bases that match TRBD2. Germline V gene data show CDR1 as LNHDA and CDR2 as SQIVND (reference sequence). Germline trimming cut 4 bases from V and 4 bases from J; bases unmatched to any gene: 3. CDR3 length: 13 residues. In nucleotides, the CDR3 is TGTGCCAGTAGTAGGACTAGTTTAGAGACCCAGTACTTC. Residues: CASSRTSLETQYF.

This CDR3 is CASRVQGGSTGELFF. The CDR3 DNA sequence: TGTGCCAGCAGGGTTCAGGGCGGGAGCACCGGGGAGCTGTTTTTT. The chain joins TRBV9 to TRBJ2-2, with 7 bases matching TRBD2. In germline, CDR1 is SGDLS, CDR2 YYNGEE. This CDR3 is 15 amino acids long. V trimming: 5 bases; J trimming: 4 bases; junction bases outside the gene matches: 8. Together with reference TRBV9 and TRBJ2-2, the CDR3 gives the full variable domain: DSGVTQTPKHLITATGQRVTLRCSPRSGDLSVYWYQQSLDQGLQFLIQYYNGEERAKGNILERFSAQQFPDLHSELNLSSLELGDSALYFCASRVQGGSTGELFFGEGSRLTVL.

At least ten counts were recorded for this clonotype. This chain connects TRBV19 to TRBJ1-3, with D perhaps matching TRBD1 (5 bases). There are 16 residues in the CDR3. In germline, CDR1 is LNHDA, CDR2 SQIVND (reference sequence). With 1 base removed from V and 3 bases from J, the gap between germline ends came to 13 bases. This CDR3 is CASSIARQTFGNTIYF. CDR3 DNA sequence: TGTGCCAGTAGTATAGCTCGACAGACCTTTGGAAACACCATATATTTT.

The chain employs TRBV5-5 and TRBJ2-2; perhaps D is TRBD1 or TRBD2 (5 bases each). V shed 3 bases and J shed 1 base, with 7 bases lying between them. Germline assignment: CDR1 SGHKS and CDR2 YYEKEE (reference sequence). CDR3 length: 14 amino acids. The CDR3 spells CASSWDGNTGELFF. CDR3 bases: TGTGCCAGCAGCTGGGACGGGAACACCGGGGAGCTGTTTTTT.

This clonotype has a handful of counts. The chain has TRBV27 and TRBJ2-3; 8 nucleotides match TRBD2. This CDR3 is built from 16 residues. Looked up from germline, CDR1 is MNHEY and CDR2 is SMNVEV (reference sequence). Germline trimming cut 7 bases from V and 2 bases from J; bases unmatched to any gene: 11. The CDR3 region is CASTKDAGGLTDTQYF. CDR3 in DNA: TGTGCCAGCACCAAGGACGCGGGAGGACTCACAGATACGCAGTATTTT.

In its sample, this clonotype was seen a few times. The chain joins TRBV6-1 to TRBJ1-2; the match to TRBD1 covers 7 bases. After removal of 6 bases from V and 5 bases from J, the junction contained 12 bases not matched to a gene. The CDR3 spans 15 residues. Germline assignment: CDR1 MNHNS and CDR2 SASEGT. The CDR3 DNA sequence: TGTGCCAGCAGCAAGACCCGGGACAGCCCTTATGGCTACACCTTC. Its translation: CASSKTRDSPYGYTF.

The sample holds many counts of this clonotype. This chain uses TRBV11-3 with TRBJ2-5; D tentatively fits TRBD1 or TRBD2 (5 bases each). Trimming removed 4 bases at V and 5 bases at J, with 17 bases between. The CDR3 length is 15 residues. Germline CDR1 is SGHNT and CDR2 is YENEEA. CDR3 sequence: CASSSRTSPGETQYF. For the CDR3, the DNA is TGTGCCAGCAGCTCAAGGACATCCCCGGGGGAGACCCAGTACTTC. The full variable domain, completed using reference TRBV11-3 and TRBJ2-5, is EAGVVQSPRYKIIEKKQPVAFWCNPISGHNTLYWYLQNLGQGPELLIRYENEEAVDDSQLPKDRFSAERLKGVDSTLKIQPAELGDSAVYLCASSSRTSPGETQYFGPGTRLLVL.

The chain carries TRBV19 and TRBJ1-2, with 10 bases lining up with TRBD1. The CDR3 loop spans 13 amino acids. Germline V gene data show CDR1 as LNHDA and CDR2 as SQIVND (reference sequence). V lost 10 bases to trimming and J lost 8 bases; unmatched junction nucleotides: 10. The CDR3 DNA follows: TGTGCCATCGCCGGGACAGGGGCTGGAGGCTACACCTTC. It translates to CAIAGTGAGGYTF.

This clonotype was counted only a few times. The chain couples TRBV19 to TRBJ1-5; D may be TRBD1 (5 bases). The CDR3 has 15 amino acids. Trimming removed 2 bases at V and 7 bases at J, with 15 bases between. CDR1 is LNHDA and CDR2 is SQIVND in the germline V gene (reference sequence). The CDR3 spells CASSIMVVGGQPQHF. CDR3 DNA sequence: TGTGCCAGTAGTATAATGGTCGTGGGGGGGCAGCCCCAGCATTTT.